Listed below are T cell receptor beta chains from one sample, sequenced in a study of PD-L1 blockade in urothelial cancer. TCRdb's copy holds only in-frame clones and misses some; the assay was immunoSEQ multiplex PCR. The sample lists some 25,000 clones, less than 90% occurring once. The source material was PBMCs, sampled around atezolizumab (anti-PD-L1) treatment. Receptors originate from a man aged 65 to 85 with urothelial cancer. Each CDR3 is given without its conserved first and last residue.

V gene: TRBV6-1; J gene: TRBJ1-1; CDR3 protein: ASSEAGRGKAF
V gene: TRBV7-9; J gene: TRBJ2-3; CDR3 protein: ASSAGQANTDTQY
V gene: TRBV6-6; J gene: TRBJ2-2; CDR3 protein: ASSYMSVSTGELF
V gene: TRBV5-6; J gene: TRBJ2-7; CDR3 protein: ASSLGGRGSYEQY
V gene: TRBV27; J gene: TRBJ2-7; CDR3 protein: ASSLDRDVYEQY
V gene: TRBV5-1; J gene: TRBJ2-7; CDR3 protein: ASSSGQDYEQY
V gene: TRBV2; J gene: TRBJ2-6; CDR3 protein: ASSLSGANVLT
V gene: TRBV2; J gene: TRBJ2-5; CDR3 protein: ASSEYAGGQETQY
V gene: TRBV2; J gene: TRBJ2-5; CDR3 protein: ASRAGGPQETQY
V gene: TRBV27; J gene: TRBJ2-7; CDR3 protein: ASSPRTSEFYEQY
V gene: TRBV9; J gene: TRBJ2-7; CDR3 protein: ASSAGLAGVDEQY
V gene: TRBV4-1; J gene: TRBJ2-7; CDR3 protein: ASSHPTSSYEQY
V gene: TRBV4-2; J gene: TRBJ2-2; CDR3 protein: ASSQVNSDTGELF
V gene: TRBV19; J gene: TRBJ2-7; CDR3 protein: ASSGLADYEQY
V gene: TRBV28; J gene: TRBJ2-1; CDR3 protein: ASSFQLSSSYNEQF
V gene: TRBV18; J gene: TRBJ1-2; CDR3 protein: ASSPSSGHDGYT
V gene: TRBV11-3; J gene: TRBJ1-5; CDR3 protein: ASSSGGTGGGYSNQPQH
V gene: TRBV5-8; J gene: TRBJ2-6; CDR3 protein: ASSSRGSTGANVLT
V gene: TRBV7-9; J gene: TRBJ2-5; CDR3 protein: ASSLVAGEETQY
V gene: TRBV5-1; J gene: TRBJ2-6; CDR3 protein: ASSLAGSSGANVLT
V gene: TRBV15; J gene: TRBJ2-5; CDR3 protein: ATSTRSGGGGETQY
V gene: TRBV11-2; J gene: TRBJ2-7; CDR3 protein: ASSLDRQGGEQY
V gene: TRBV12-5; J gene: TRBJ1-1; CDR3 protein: ASGLSFFGGDTEAF
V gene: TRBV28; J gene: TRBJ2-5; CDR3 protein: ASSGQGWETQY
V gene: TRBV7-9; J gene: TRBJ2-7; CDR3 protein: ASSSLRGLDEQY
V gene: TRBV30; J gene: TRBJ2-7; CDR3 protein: AWSFGTVDYEQY
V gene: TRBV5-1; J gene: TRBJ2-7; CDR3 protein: ASSLGAGSSYEQY
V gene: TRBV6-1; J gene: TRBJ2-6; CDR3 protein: ASSEVSYVLT
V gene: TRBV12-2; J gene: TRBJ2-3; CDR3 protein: ASRLVATVQDTQY
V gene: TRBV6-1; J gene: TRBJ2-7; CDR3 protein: ASSSGGLYEQY
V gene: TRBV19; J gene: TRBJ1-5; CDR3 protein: ASSMIGGTGDQPQH
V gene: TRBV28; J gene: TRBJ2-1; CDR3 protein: AIGSYNEQF
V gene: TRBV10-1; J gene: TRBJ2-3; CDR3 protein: ASSGDRDTQY
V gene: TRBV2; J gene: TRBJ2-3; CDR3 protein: ASSALAGLSTDTQY
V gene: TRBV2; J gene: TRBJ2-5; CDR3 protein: ASRAYRVQETQY
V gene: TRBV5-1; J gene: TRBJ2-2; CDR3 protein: ASSSSNLLADTRNTGELF
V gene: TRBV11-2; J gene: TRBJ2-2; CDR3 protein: ASSSRWQVGTGELF
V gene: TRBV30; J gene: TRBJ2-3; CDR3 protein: AWRETGGPDTQY
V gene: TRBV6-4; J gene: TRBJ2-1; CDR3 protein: ASSVTLAGDKYNEQF
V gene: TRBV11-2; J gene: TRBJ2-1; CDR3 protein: ASSFSGTVGNEQF
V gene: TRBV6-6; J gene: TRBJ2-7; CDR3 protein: ASSFSGSNYEQY
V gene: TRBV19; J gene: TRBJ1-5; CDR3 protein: ASTPMTRGSNQPQH
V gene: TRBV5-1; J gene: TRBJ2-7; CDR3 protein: ASSLQGQNYEQY
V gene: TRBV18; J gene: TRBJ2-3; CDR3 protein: ASSPPGTTFTDTQY
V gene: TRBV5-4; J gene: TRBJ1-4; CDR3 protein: ASSLDRAGGRELF
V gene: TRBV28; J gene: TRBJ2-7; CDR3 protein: ASQGWDRSYEQY
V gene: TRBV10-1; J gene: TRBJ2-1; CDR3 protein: ASSYSKLAGVGQF
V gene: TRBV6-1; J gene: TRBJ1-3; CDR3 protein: ASSEALAKGDGNTIY
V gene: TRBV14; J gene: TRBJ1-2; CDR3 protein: ASSQDHRGIYGYT
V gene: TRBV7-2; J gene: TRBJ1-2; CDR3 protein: ASSLEGGFLRYGYT